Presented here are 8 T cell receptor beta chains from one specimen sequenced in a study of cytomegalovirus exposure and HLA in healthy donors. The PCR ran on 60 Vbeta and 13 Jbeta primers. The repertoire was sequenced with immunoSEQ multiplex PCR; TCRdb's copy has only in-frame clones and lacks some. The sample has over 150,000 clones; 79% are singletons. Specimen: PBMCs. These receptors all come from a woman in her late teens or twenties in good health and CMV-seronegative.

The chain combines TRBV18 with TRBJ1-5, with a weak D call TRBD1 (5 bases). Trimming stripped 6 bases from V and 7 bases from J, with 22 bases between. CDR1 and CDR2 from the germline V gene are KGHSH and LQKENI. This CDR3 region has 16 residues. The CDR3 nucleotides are TGTGCCAGCTCCCGCGCAATGGGGAGGGGTGGGCAGCCCCAGCATTTT. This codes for CASSRAMGRGGQPQHF.

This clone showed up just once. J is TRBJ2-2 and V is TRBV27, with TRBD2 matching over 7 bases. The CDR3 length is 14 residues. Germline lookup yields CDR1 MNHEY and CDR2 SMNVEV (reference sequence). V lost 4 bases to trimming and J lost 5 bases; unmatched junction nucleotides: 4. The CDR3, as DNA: TGTGCCAGCAGTTCCAGCGGGATGACCGGGGAGCTGTTTTTT. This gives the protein CASSSSGMTGELFF.

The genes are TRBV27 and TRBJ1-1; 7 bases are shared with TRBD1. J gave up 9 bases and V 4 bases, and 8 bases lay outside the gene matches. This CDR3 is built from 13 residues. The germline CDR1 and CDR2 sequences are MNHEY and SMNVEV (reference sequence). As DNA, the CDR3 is TGTGCCAGCAGTTCCGACAGGGTTTTTCAAGCTTTCTTT. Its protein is CASSSDRVFQAFF.

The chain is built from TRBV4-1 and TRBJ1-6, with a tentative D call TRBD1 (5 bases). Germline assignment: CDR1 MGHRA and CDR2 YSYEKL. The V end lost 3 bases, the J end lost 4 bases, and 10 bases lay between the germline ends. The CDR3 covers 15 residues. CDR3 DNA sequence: TGCGCCAGCAGCCACCTGACAGAATATAATTCACCCCTCCACTTT. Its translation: CASSHLTEYNSPLHF.

The CDR3 loop reads CASSLGQINEKLFF. In DNA form, the CDR3 reads TGTGCCAGCAGCTTAGGACAGATTAATGAAAAACTGTTTTTT. This chain uses TRBV5-8 with TRBJ1-4; TRBD1 is a possible D gene (6 bases). V lost 2 bases and J lost 4, with 9 bases in between. Germline CDR1 reads SGHTS; CDR2 reads YDEGEE. The CDR3 consists of 14 residues.

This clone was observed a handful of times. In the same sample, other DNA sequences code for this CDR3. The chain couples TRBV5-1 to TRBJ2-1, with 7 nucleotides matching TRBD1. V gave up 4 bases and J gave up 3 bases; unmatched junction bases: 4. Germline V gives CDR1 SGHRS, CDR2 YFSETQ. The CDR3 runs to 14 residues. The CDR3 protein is CASSLRDSYNEQFF. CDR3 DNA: TGCGCCAGCAGCCTCCGGGACAGCTACAATGAGCAGTTCTTC.

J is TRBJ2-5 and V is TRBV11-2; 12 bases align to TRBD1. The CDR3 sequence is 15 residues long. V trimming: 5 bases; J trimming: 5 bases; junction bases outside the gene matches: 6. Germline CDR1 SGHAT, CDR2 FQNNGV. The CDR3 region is CASSDGTGGMETQYF. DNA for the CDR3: TGTGCCAGCAGCGATGGGACAGGGGGCATGGAGACCCAGTACTTC.

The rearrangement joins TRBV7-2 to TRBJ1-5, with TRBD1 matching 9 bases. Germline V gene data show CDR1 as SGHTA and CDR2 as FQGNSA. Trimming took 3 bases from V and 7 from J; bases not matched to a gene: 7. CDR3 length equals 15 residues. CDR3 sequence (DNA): TGTGCCAGCAGCTTGGGGACAGGGAGGGAGCAGCCCCAGCATTTT. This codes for CASSLGTGREQPQHF.